Presented here are 15 T cell receptor beta chains from one specimen sequenced in a study of blood T cell repertoires in COVID-19 (dated by TCRdb to the early 2020s). Library prep was done by the immunoSEQ multiplex PCR assay. In its TCRdb copy, this immuneACCESS table keeps in-frame sequences only and misses some clones. Where compared with another copy, unresolved V genes explain less than half of these, and the others have no known cause. In all, the sample holds about 210,000 clones, and approximately 86% of those were seen once. The leading ten clones occupy around 0.72% of the sample. Sequencing was performed on peripheral blood. Source of these receptors: a man between 35 and 55 years old with acute or convalescent COVID-19.

The chain combines TRBV6-5 with TRBJ2-7; possibly TRBD1 for D (6 bases). V was pared by 2 bases and J by 3 bases, with 14 bases between. The CDR3 is 15 residues long. Germline V gene sequence: CDR1 MNHEY, CDR2 SVGAGI. The CDR3 sequence: CASSYVAGALYEQYF. Written as DNA, the CDR3 is TGTGCCAGCAGTTACGTCGCAGGGGCCCTCTACGAGCAGTACTTC.

This chain joins TRBV10-3 and TRBJ2-7, with unresolved D. CDR3 length: 12 amino acids. Germline CDR1 is ENHRY and CDR2 is SYGVKD. Trimming stripped 4 bases from V and 6 bases from J, with 10 bases between. The CDR3 protein is CAISAPIGEQYF. The CDR3 coding sequence is TGTGCCATCAGTGCCCCCATCGGCGAGCAGTACTTC.

The chain recombines TRBV5-6 with TRBJ2-7, with 9 bases aligning to TRBD1. Germline V gives CDR1 SGHDT, CDR2 YYEEEE. The CDR3 loop spans 15 amino acids. Unmatched junction bases numbered 6, after V lost 2 bases and J lost 3 bases. This CDR3 reads CASSLRQGVRYEQYF. CDR3 sequence (DNA): TGTGCCAGCAGCTTACGACAGGGGGTACGCTACGAGCAGTACTTC.

The V and J genes are TRBV9 and TRBJ1-4; 10 bases agree with TRBD1. The germline V gene has CDR1 SGDLS and CDR2 YYNGEE. The CDR3 loop spans 16 amino acids. V shed 3 bases, J shed 6 bases, and the junction held 8 bases outside the gene matches. The CDR3 nucleotides read TGTGCCAGCAGCGCGCCGGAGGGGACAGGGGATGAAAAACTGTTTTTT. It yields the protein CASSAPEGTGDEKLFF.

J is TRBJ2-7 and V is TRBV7-8; 7 bases match TRBD1. Germline V lookup: CDR1 SGHVS, CDR2 FQNEAQ. The CDR3 is made up of 14 amino acids. The ends lost 5 bases at V and 0 bases at J; junction bases unmatched: 4. CDR3 DNA sequence: TGTGCCAGCAGCCGACAGGGCCTCTCCTACGAGCAGTACTTC. It specifies CASSRQGLSYEQYF.

This clone was counted between two and nine times. This rearrangement joins TRBV19 to TRBJ2-1, with 7 bases that match TRBD2. The junction had 7 bases not matched to a gene; V was cut back by 8 bases and J by 0 bases. Germline CDR1 is LNHDA and CDR2 is SQIVND (reference sequence). The CDR3 contains 15 residues. The CDR3 loop reads CASLPSGSSYNEQFF. The CDR3 coding sequence is TGTGCCAGTCTCCCTAGCGGTAGCTCCTACAATGAGCAGTTCTTC.

The CDR3 reads CASSGPGTGYEQYF. In DNA form, the CDR3 reads TGTGCCAGCAGCGGCCCCGGGACAGGCTACGAGCAGTACTTC. The chain couples TRBV11-2 to TRBJ2-7, with 8 bases aligning to TRBD1. The CDR3 length is 14 residues. With 5 bases clipped from V and 3 bases from J, the junction kept 6 bases outside the gene matches. Germline-derived CDR1 and CDR2 are SGHAT and FQNNGV.

The genes are TRBV27 and TRBJ1-3, with D unclear. The CDR3 has 15 residues. V dropped 5 bases and J dropped 0 bases, with 11 bases sitting between them. Germline-derived CDR1 and CDR2 are MNHEY and SMNVEV (reference sequence). This chain's CDR3 is CASSPLRSSGNTIYF. The CDR3 DNA reads TGTGCCAGCAGTCCCCTAAGAAGCTCTGGAAACACCATATATTTT.

The chain employs TRBV27 and TRBJ2-1, with D possibly matching TRBD2 (5 bases). The CDR3 sequence is 16 residues long. Trimming shortened V by 6 bases and J by 3 bases, and 18 bases separated the two germline ends. From germline, CDR1 is MNHEY and CDR2 SMNVEV (reference sequence). CDR3 loop: CASSERPRGLYNEQFF. Written as DNA, the CDR3 is TGTGCCAGCAGCGAACGACCCCGAGGGCTCTACAATGAGCAGTTCTTC.

The chain has TRBV6-4 and TRBJ1-4; maybe TRBD1 (5 bases). CDR3 size: 16 residues. V was trimmed by 7 bases and J by 0 bases, leaving 15 bases between them. Germline V gene sequence: CDR1 MRHNA, CDR2 SNTAGT. The CDR3 spells CASNCRDSSTNEKLFF. In DNA form, the CDR3 reads TGTGCCAGCAATTGCCGAGACAGCTCAACTAATGAAAAACTGTTTTTT.

The J gene is TRBJ2-7, the V gene TRBV5-1; tentative D call: TRBD2 (5 bases). The CDR3 spans 14 residues. V was trimmed by 0 bases and J by 2 bases, leaving 9 bases between them. In germline, CDR1 is SGHRS, CDR2 YFSETQ. The CDR3 nucleotides are TGCGCCAGCAGCTTGGTCAGCGGAGCCTACGAGCAGTACTTC. Residues: CASSLVSGAYEQYF.

J is TRBJ2-2 and V is TRBV11-2; D is unclear. Trimming cost V 2 bases and J 2 bases, with 3 bases left between them. The CDR3 runs to 13 residues. CDR1 is SGHAT, CDR2 FQNNGV, per germline. The CDR3 here is CASSLINTGELFF. The CDR3 DNA is TGTGCCAGCAGCTTAATAAACACCGGGGAGCTGTTTTTT.

The genes are TRBV19 and TRBJ2-6; 9 bases match TRBD1. V lost 3 bases, J lost 0 bases, and 6 bases stayed unmatched. The CDR3 contains 18 residues. Germline CDR1 reads LNHDA; CDR2 reads SQIVND (reference sequence). CDR3 nucleotide sequence: TGTGCCAGTAGTATTGCGGGACAGGGCTTCTCTGGGGCCAACGTCCTGACTTTC. Its protein product is CASSIAGQGFSGANVLTF.

The V and J genes are TRBV11-1 and TRBJ2-1; 10 positions match TRBD2. After removal of 4 bases from V and 3 bases from J, the junction contained 3 bases not matched to a gene. CDR3 length: 15 residues. Germline-derived CDR1 and CDR2 are SGHAT and FQDESV (reference sequence). CDR3 nucleotide sequence: TGTGCCAGCAGCTCAAGGACTAGCGGCTACAATGAGCAGTTCTTC. Translated: CASSSRTSGYNEQFF.

This clone was counted a few times. The rearrangement links TRBV28 to TRBJ2-3; TRBD2 matches at 7 bases. This CDR3 has 20 residues. Per germline, CDR1 MDHEN and CDR2 SYDVKM. V gave up 3 bases and J gave up 2 bases; unmatched junction bases: 20. As DNA, the CDR3 is TGTGCCAGCAGTTTTCCCTCGTCCGTGGGGACTAAGAGTTTCACAGATACGCAGTATTTT. It yields the protein CASSFPSSVGTKSFTDTQYF.